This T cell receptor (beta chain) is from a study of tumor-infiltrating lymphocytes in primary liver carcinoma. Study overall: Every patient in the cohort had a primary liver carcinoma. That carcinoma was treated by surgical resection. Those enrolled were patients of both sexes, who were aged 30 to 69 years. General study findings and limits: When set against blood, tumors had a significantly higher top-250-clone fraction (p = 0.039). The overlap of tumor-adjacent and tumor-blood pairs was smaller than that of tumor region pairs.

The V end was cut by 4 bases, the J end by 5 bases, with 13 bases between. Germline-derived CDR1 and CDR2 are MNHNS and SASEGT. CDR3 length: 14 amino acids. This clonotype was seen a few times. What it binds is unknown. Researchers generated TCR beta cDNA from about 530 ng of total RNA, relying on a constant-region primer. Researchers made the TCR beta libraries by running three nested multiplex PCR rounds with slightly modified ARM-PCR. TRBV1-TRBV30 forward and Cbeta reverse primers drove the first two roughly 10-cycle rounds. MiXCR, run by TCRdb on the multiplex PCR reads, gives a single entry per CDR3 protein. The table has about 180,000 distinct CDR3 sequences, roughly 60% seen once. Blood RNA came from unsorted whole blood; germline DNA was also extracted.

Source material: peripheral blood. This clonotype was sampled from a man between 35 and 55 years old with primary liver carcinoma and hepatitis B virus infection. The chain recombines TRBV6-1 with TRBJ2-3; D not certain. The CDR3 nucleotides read TGTGCCAGCAGTGTAGCCCCCGTACGAGATACGCAGTATTTT. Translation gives CASSVAPVRDTQYF.